This T cell receptor (beta chain) originates from a study of cytomegalovirus exposure and HLA in healthy donors. Study-wide points: The study dropped some indistinguishable V segments, TRBV6-2 and TRBV6-3 among them.

PCR used 60 Vbeta primers and 13 Jbeta primers. Only in-frame clones appear in the TCRdb table, and some are missing; sequencing was by immunoSEQ multiplex PCR. The sample contains 100,000 or so clones, 55% to 80% of which appear only once. Concerning this clone: Its antigen is still unknown.

V gave up 8 bases and J gave up 1 base, with 14 bases separating them. In germline, CDR1 is MDHEN, CDR2 SYDVKM. The length of the CDR3 is 14 residues. V is TRBV28 and J is TRBJ1-1, with a tentative D call TRBD1 (5 bases). Sequencing was done on a sample of PBMCs. The receptor comes from a human donor in good health. The CDR3 DNA reads TGTGCCAGCGGCCCGACAGACCCGAACACTGAAGCTTTCTTT. It codes for CASGPTDPNTEAFF.